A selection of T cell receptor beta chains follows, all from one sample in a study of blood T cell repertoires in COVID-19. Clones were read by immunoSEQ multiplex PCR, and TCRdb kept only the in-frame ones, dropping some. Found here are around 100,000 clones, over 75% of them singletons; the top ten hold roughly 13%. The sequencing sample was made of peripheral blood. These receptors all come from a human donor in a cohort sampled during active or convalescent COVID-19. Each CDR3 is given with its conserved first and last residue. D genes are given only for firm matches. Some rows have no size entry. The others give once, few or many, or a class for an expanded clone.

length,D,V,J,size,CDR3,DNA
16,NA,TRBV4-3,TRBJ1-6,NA,CASSQEPGHRNSPLHF,TGCGCCAGCAGCCAGGAACCCGGACATCGGAATTCACCCCTCCACTTT
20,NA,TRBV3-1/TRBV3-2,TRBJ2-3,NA,CASSQYIGTIKNYHTDTQYF,TGTGCCAGCAGCCAATATATCGGGACAATTAAAAATTATCACACAGATACGCAGTATTTT
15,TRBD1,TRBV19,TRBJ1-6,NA,CASSYDRGDNSPLHF,TGTGCCAGTAGTTATGACAGGGGCGATAATTCACCCCTCCACTTT
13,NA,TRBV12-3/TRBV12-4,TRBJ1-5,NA,CASSFLSNQPQHF,TGTGCCAGCAGTTTCCTTAGCAATCAGCCCCAGCATTTT
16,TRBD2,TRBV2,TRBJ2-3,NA,CASSEVRTSFTDTQYF,TGTGCCAGCAGTGAAGTGAGGACTAGCTTTACAGATACGCAGTATTTT
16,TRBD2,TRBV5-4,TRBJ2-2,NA,CASSLGLAGHTGELFF,TGTGCCAGCAGCTTGGGACTAGCGGGGCACACCGGGGAGCTGTTTTTT
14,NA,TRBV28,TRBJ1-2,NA,CASSLGAEHSGYTF,TGTGCCAGCAGCCTTGGAGCTGAGCACTCTGGCTACACCTTC
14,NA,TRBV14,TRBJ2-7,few,CASSQQGLGYEQYF,TGTGCCAGCAGCCAACAGGGGCTTGGGTACGAGCAGTACTTC
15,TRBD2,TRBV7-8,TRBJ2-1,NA,CASTSQAGGPYEQFF,TGTGCCAGCACTTCCCAAGCGGGGGGGCCTTATGAGCAGTTCTTC
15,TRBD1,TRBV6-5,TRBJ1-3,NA,CASRPGQDSGNTIYF,TGTGCCAGCAGACCGGGACAGGACTCTGGAAACACCATATATTTT
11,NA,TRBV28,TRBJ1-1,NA,CASSTTPRTFF,TGTGCCAGCAGTACGACTCCAAGGACTTTCTTT
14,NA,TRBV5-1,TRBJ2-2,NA,CASSLGHTTGELFF,TGCGCCAGCAGCTTGGGCCACACCACCGGGGAGCTGTTTTTT
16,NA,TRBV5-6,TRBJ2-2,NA,CASSPSFGARTGELFF,TGTGCCAGCAGTCCCTCCTTTGGGGCCAGAACCGGGGAGCTGTTTTTT
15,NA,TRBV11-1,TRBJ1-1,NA,CASSLGDSLVSEAFF,TGTGCCAGCAGCTTAGGAGACTCCCTTGTAAGTGAAGCTTTCTTT
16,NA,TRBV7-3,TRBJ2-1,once,CASSTQTSGSYNEQFF,TGTGCCAGCAGCACTCAAACTAGTGGGAGTTACAATGAGCAGTTCTTC